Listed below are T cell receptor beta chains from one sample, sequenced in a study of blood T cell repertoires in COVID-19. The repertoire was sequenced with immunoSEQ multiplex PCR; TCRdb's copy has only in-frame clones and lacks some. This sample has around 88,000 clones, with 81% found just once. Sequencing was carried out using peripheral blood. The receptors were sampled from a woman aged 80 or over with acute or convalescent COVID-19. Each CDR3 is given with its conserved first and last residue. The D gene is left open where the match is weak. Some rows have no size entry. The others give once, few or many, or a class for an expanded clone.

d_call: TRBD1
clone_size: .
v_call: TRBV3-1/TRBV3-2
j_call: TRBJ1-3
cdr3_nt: TGTGCCAGCAGCCACCCGGGGACAGCATCTGGAAACACCATATATTTT
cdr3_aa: CASSHPGTASGNTIYF

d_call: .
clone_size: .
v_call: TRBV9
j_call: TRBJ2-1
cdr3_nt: TGTGCCAGCAGCGTAGTAGCCGGGGTAGACTACAATGAGCAGTTCTTC
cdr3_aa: CASSVVAGVDYNEQFF

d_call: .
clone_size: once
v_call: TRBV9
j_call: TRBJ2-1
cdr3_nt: TGTGCCAGCAGCGTAGGGACTTCCTACAATGAGCAGTTCTTC
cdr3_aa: CASSVGTSYNEQFF

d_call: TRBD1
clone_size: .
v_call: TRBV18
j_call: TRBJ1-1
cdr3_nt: TGTGCCAGCTCTCTAGGGGGCATGAACACTGAAGCTTTCTTT
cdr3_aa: CASSLGGMNTEAFF

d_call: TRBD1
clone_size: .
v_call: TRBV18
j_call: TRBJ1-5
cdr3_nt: TGTGCCAGCTCACCACGGACAGGGAGCAATCAGCCCCAGCATTTT
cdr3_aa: CASSPRTGSNQPQHF

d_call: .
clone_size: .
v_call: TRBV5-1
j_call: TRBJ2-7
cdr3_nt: TGCGCCAGCAAATCAGGGCCCATTTCCTACGAGCAGTACTTC
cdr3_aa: CASKSGPISYEQYF

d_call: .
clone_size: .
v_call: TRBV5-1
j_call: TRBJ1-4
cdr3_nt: TGCGCCAGCAGCTTGTCGGTAGAGAATGAAAAACTGTTTTTT
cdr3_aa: CASSLSVENEKLFF

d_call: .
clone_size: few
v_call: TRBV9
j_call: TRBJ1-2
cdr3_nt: TGTGCCAGCAGCGTGAAACAGGAGCCTGGCTACACCTTC
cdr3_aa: CASSVKQEPGYTF

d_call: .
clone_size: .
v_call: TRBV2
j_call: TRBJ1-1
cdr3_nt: TGTGCCAGCAGGGGCGGGACTGAAGCTTTCTTT
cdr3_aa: CASRGGTEAFF

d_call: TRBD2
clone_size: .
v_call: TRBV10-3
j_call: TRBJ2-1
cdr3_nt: TGTGCCATCAGTGACCCTACTAGCGCTCAACCCAATGAGCAGTTCTTC
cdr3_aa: CAISDPTSAQPNEQFF

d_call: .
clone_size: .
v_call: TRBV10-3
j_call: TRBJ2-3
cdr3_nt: TGTGCCATCAGTGCCTGGGGCAGGGAAGTCGATACGCAGTATTTT
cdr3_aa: CAISAWGREVDTQYF

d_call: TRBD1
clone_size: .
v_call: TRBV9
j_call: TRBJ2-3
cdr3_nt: TGTGCCAGCAGCCCCGGACAGGGCACAGATACGCAGTATTTT
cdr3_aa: CASSPGQGTDTQYF

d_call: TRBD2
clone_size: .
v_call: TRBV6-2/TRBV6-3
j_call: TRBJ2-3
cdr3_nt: TGTGCCAGCAGTTCCTCTAGCGGGGGGAGGGTCACAGATACGCAGTATTTT
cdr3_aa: CASSSSSGGRVTDTQYF

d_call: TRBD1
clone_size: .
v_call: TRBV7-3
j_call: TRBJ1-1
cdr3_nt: TGTGCCAGCAGCTTAGATTCTGGACAGGGAAACACTGAAGCTTTCTTT
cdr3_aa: CASSLDSGQGNTEAFF

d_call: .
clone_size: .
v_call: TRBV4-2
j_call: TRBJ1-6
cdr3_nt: TGTGCCAGCAGCCAAGATCAGTCACCCCTCCACTTT
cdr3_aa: CASSQDQSPLHF

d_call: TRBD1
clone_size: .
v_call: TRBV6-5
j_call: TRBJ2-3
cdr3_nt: TGTGCCAGCAGTTACCTGGACAGGGGGCTGAGGGATACGCAGTATTTT
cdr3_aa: CASSYLDRGLRDTQYF

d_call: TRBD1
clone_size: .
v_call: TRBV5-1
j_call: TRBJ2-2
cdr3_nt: TGCGCCAGCAGCTTCGGGACAGGTACCGGGGAGCTGTTTTTT
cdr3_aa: CASSFGTGTGELFF